These 10 T cell receptor beta chains were sequenced from one sample in a study of OX40 agonist ivuxolimab in advanced cancers. Assay: immunoSEQ multiplex PCR; the TCRdb copy retains only in-frame clones and omits some. Here the sample spans about 44,000 clones, about 93% being singletons. This sample comprised CD4+ or CD8+ T cells sorted from blood, obtained in a trial of the OX40 agonist ivuxolimab. The source is an adult with an advanced solid tumor such as melanoma, head and neck, liver or kidney cancer.

The chain carries TRBV27 and TRBJ2-3; D call uncertain. The CDR3 totals 16 residues. V dropped 4 bases and J dropped 5 bases, with 19 bases sitting between them. The germline V gene encodes CDR1 MNHEY and CDR2 SMNVEV (reference sequence). CDR3 nucleotides: TGTGCCAGCAGTTCTTCCACTATCCCCCTGAGAGATACGCAGTATTTT. It encodes CASSSSTIPLRDTQYF.

The CDR3 DNA reads TGCGCCAGCAGTCAATCCGAGTCAGGGGGGCCCTACGAGCAGTACTTC. It encodes CASSQSESGGPYEQYF. The V call is TRBV23-1, the J call TRBJ2-7; possibly TRBD1 for D (7 bases). Being an ORF, TRBV23-1 has a function that is uncertain. The ends were cut back, 0 bases at V and 2 bases at J, with 14 bases in the middle. CDR3 size: 16 residues.

The rearrangement links TRBV9 to TRBJ2-5; D is undetermined. The V end was cut by 0 bases, the J end by 5 bases, with 17 bases between. The length of the CDR3 is 16 residues. Germline values: CDR1 SGDLS, CDR2 YYNGEE. The CDR3 here is CASSVEASPFVETQYF. DNA of the CDR3: TGTGCCAGCAGCGTAGAGGCGAGTCCCTTCGTTGAGACCCAGTACTTC.

The chain recombines TRBV2 with TRBJ1-1; D is undetermined. Germline CDR1 is SNHLY and CDR2 is FYNNEI. This CDR3 contains 14 residues. V was trimmed by 2 bases and J by 0 bases, leaving 7 bases between them. DNA of the CDR3: TGTGCCAGCAGTGAAAGCGGAATGAACACTGAAGCTTTCTTT. Encoded protein: CASSESGMNTEAFF.

CDR3 DNA sequence: TGTGCCAGCAGCCATTTTCACAGGGGCGACACTGAAGCTTTCTTT. It codes for CASSHFHRGDTEAFF. V is TRBV4-2 and J is TRBJ1-1; 7 bases line up with TRBD1. The V gene end was trimmed by 3 bases and the J gene end by 3 bases; junction bases not matched to a gene: 7. Germline CDR1 LGHNA, CDR2 YNFKEQ. The CDR3 extends over 15 amino acids.

V gene TRBV4-3 combines with J gene TRBJ2-2; 11 positions match TRBD2. The CDR3 length is 20 residues. J gave up 2 bases and V 0 bases, and 11 bases lay outside the gene matches. Germline CDR1 reads LGHNA; CDR2 reads YSLEER. CDR3 nucleotide sequence: TGCGCCAGCAGCCAAGATCGGAGTAGCGGGAGGGCCCTCAACACCGGGGAGCTGTTTTTT. Protein product: CASSQDRSSGRALNTGELFF.

The gene calls are TRBV27 and TRBJ2-7, with D maybe TRBD2 (5 bases). This CDR3 contains 15 residues. CDR1 and CDR2 (germline): MNHEY, SMNVEV (reference sequence). Between the trimmed V and J ends, which lost 0 bases and 3 bases, there was a span of 12 bases. The CDR3 DNA follows: TGTGCCAGCAGTTTATCCGGTAGTGAGGGCTACGAGCAGTACTTC. Translated, it gives CASSLSGSEGYEQYF.

This clone was picked up one time. The chain is built from TRBV27 and TRBJ1-2; TRBD1 agrees at 10 bases. Germline CDR1 reads MNHEY; CDR2 reads SMNVEV (reference sequence). Losses at the gene ends were 4 bases for V and 6 bases for J; bases not matched to a gene: 5. CDR3 length: 14 amino acids. For the CDR3, the DNA is TGTGCCAGCAGTTCCCTCGACAGGGGGCATGGCTACACCTTC. Protein: CASSSLDRGHGYTF.

The chain uses TRBV4-2 and TRBJ1-2; TRBD1 is a possible D gene (5 bases). Trimming stripped 0 bases from V and 3 bases from J, with 17 bases between. The V gene's germline CDR1 is LGHNA and CDR2 YNFKEQ. This CDR3 contains 17 residues. DNA for the CDR3: TGTGCCAGCAGCCAAGAGAGGGGCGGGGAGGTCCACTATGGCTACACCTTC. It translates to CASSQERGGEVHYGYTF.

The V and J genes are TRBV7-8 and TRBJ2-7; 10 bases line up with TRBD2. Germline values: CDR1 SGHVS, CDR2 FQNEAQ. CDR3 size: 17 residues. V lost 7 bases, J lost 4 bases, and 16 bases stayed unmatched. CDR3 in amino acids: CASTVSGRAPNFYEQYF. The CDR3 nucleotides are TGTGCCAGCACCGTCAGCGGGAGGGCTCCAAATTTTTACGAGCAGTACTTC.